A selection of T cell receptor beta chains follows, all from one sample in a study of shared clonotypes between healthy human individuals. Here immunoSEQ multiplex PCR was the method, and the copy in TCRdb shows in-frame clones only, minus some. The sample holds approximately 2,300,000 clones; about 90% are singletons and the top ten take 0.37%. The sample consisted of naive CD4+ T cells from PBMCs. The receptors were sampled from a man between 18 and 35 years old in good health. Some clones in this sample may be carry-over from other donors' samples. Both conserved end residues are part of each CDR3. D genes are given only for firm matches. Only part of the rows carry a size: once, few, many, or a class if the clone is expanded.

CDR3 DNA: TGCGCCAGCAGCTTGGCCCCTCCGGGACAGGGAATACACGAGCAGTACTTC
CDR3 protein: CASSLAPPGQGIHEQYF
J gene: TRBJ2-7
clone size: NA
D gene: TRBD1
V gene: TRBV5-1

CDR3 DNA: TGTGCCAGCAGCCAGGAGACAGGGAAAGACACTGAAGCTTTCTTT
CDR3 protein: CASSQETGKDTEAFF
J gene: TRBJ1-1
clone size: NA
D gene: TRBD1
V gene: TRBV4-2

CDR3 DNA: TGTGCCAGTAGTCCCGGCAGGGGGGATAGGAACACTGAAGCTTTCTTT
CDR3 protein: CASSPGRGDRNTEAFF
J gene: TRBJ1-1
clone size: NA
D gene: TRBD1
V gene: TRBV19

CDR3 DNA: TGCGCCAGCAGTTGCGACAGATACTTCGGCACCGGGGAGCTGTTTTTT
CDR3 protein: CASSCDRYFGTGELFF
J gene: TRBJ2-2
clone size: NA
D gene: NA
V gene: TRBV10-1

CDR3 DNA: TGTGCCAGTAGGGACCGGAGCTCCTACAATGAGCAGTTCTTC
CDR3 protein: CASRDRSSYNEQFF
J gene: TRBJ2-1
clone size: once
D gene: NA
V gene: TRBV19

CDR3 DNA: TGTGCCAGCAGCCCTAGCCCCCGCGGGAGCTCCTACAATGAGCAGTTCTTC
CDR3 protein: CASSPSPRGSSYNEQFF
J gene: TRBJ2-1
clone size: once
D gene: TRBD2
V gene: TRBV7-8

CDR3 DNA: TGTGCCAGCAGTGGGACAGGGCCGACTCTCGAGCAGTACTTC
CDR3 protein: CASSGTGPTLEQYF
J gene: TRBJ2-7
clone size: NA
D gene: TRBD1
V gene: TRBV2

CDR3 DNA: TGCGCCAGCAGCCGAGGGGGCGGAGATACGCAGTATTTT
CDR3 protein: CASSRGGGDTQYF
J gene: TRBJ2-3
clone size: NA
D gene: TRBD1
V gene: TRBV5-1

CDR3 DNA: TGTGCCAGCAGCTTCGGCCTAGCGGGCTCCTACGAGCAGTACTTC
CDR3 protein: CASSFGLAGSYEQYF
J gene: TRBJ2-7
clone size: NA
D gene: TRBD2
V gene: TRBV7-2

CDR3 DNA: TGTGCCAGCAGGAAATACAGGGGGCATCAGCCCCAGCATTTT
CDR3 protein: CASRKYRGHQPQHF
J gene: TRBJ1-5
clone size: NA
D gene: TRBD1
V gene: TRBV28

CDR3 DNA: TGTGCCTGGAGTGTATCCGTGACAGGGCCCTATGGCTACACCTTC
CDR3 protein: CAWSVSVTGPYGYTF
J gene: TRBJ1-2
clone size: NA
D gene: TRBD1
V gene: TRBV30

CDR3 DNA: TGTGCCAGCAGCGACCAATTCATTGATACCTGGGGGGCCAACGTCCTGACTTTC
CDR3 protein: CASSDQFIDTWGANVLTF
J gene: TRBJ2-6
clone size: NA
D gene: NA
V gene: TRBV7-9

CDR3 DNA: TGCGCCAGCAGCCAGACACACCCCGTGGGTCTTGGTGGCTACACCTTC
CDR3 protein: CASSQTHPVGLGGYTF
J gene: TRBJ1-2
clone size: NA
D gene: NA
V gene: TRBV4-1

CDR3 DNA: TGCGCCAGCAGCTTAGACCCCTCTGGGGCCAACGTCCTGACTTTC
CDR3 protein: CASSLDPSGANVLTF
J gene: TRBJ2-6
clone size: NA
D gene: NA
V gene: TRBV5-1

CDR3 DNA: TGTGCCAGCAGCGTTGAGAACTACGAGCAGTACTTC
CDR3 protein: CASSVENYEQYF
J gene: TRBJ2-7
clone size: NA
D gene: NA
V gene: TRBV7-3

CDR3 DNA: TGTGCCAGCTCCCGGGGACTAGCGGGTTGGACTAGCACAGATACGCAGTATTTT
CDR3 protein: CASSRGLAGWTSTDTQYF
J gene: TRBJ2-3
clone size: NA
D gene: TRBD2
V gene: TRBV18

CDR3 DNA: TGTGCCAGCAGCGCCCAGGGACCTCTGTTCTACGAGCAGTACTTC
CDR3 protein: CASSAQGPLFYEQYF
J gene: TRBJ2-7
clone size: NA
D gene: NA
V gene: TRBV5-5

CDR3 DNA: TGTGCCATCAGTGAAGGAAACACCATATATTTT
CDR3 protein: CAISEGNTIYF
J gene: TRBJ1-3
clone size: few
D gene: NA
V gene: TRBV10-3

CDR3 DNA: TGTGCCAGTAGTCCGACAGGGATGAACACCGGGGAGCTGTTTTTT
CDR3 protein: CASSPTGMNTGELFF
J gene: TRBJ2-2
clone size: NA
D gene: TRBD1
V gene: TRBV19

CDR3 DNA: TGTGCCAGCCACAAGGAAATGAACACTGAAGCTTTCTTT
CDR3 protein: CASHKEMNTEAFF
J gene: TRBJ1-1
clone size: NA
D gene: NA
V gene: TRBV2

CDR3 DNA: TGCGCCAGCAGCCTGACTAGCGTTGGAGATACGCAGTATTTT
CDR3 protein: CASSLTSVGDTQYF
J gene: TRBJ2-3
clone size: NA
D gene: TRBD2
V gene: TRBV5-1

CDR3 DNA: TGCGCCAGCAGCTTGGCGGCAACGGGACAGGGGTACAATGAGCAGTTCTTC
CDR3 protein: CASSLAATGQGYNEQFF
J gene: TRBJ2-1
clone size: NA
D gene: TRBD1
V gene: TRBV5-1